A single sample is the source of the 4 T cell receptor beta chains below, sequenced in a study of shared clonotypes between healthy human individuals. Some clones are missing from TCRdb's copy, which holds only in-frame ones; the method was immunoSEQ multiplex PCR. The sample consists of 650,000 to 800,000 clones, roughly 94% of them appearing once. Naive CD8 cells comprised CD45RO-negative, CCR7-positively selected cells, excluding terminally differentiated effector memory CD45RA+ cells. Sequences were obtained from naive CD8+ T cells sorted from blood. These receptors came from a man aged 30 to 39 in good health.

CDR3 coding DNA: TGTGCCAGCAGCTTGAGTCTAGCGGGAGGGGGCTCCTACGAGCAGTACTTC. Its translation is CASSLSLAGGGSYEQYF. The chain combines TRBV5-5 with TRBJ2-7, with 12 bases identical to TRBD2. The CDR3 totals 17 residues. V lost 1 base, J lost 0 bases, and 5 bases stayed unmatched. Germline assignment: CDR1 SGHKS and CDR2 YYEKEE (reference sequence).

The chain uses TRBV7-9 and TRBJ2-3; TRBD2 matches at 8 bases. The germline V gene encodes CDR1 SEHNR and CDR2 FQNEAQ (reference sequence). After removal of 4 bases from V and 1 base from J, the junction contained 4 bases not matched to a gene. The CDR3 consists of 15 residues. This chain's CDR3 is CASSSSGGGTDTQYF. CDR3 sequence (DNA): TGTGCCAGCAGCTCGAGCGGGGGCGGCACAGATACGCAGTATTTT.

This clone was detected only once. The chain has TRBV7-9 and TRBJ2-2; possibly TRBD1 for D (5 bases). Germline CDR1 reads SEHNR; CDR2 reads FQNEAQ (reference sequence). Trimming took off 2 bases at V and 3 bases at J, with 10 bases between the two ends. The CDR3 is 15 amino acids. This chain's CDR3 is CASSLSRADTGELFF. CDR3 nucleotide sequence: TGTGCCAGCAGCTTATCCAGGGCGGACACCGGGGAGCTGTTTTTT.

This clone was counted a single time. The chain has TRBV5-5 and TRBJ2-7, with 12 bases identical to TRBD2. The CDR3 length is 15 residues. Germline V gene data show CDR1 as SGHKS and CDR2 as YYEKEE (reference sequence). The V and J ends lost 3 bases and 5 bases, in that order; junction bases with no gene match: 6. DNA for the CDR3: TGTGCCAGCAGCTCCTTACGACTAGCGGGAGACGAGCAGTACTTC. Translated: CASSSLRLAGDEQYF.